This record covers a single T cell receptor beta chain. This sample was taken from a study of technical replicates of blood from several donors. Sequenced by immunoSEQ multiplex PCR; TCRdb stores in-frame clones only, minus some. The sample holds 90,000 to 100,000 clones, around 96% seen once. Germline CDR1 and CDR2: MNHEY and SVGAGI. Trimming stripped 6 bases from V and 5 bases from J, with 14 bases between. The CDR3 extends over 13 amino acids. The clonotype comes from a human donor in good health. Sequencing was performed on T cells isolated from PBMCs. The J gene is TRBJ2-7, the V gene TRBV6-5, with D hard to call. The CDR3 nucleotides are TGTGCCAGCAGCCCTTTTGGTCCAGACGAGCAGTACTTC. Its translation is CASSPFGPDEQYF.